The 28 T cell receptor beta chains reported below all come from one sample, sequenced in a study of blood T cell repertoires in COVID-19 (dated by TCRdb to 2020 to 2022). The protocol used for the library was the immunoSEQ multiplex PCR assay. Entries here come from immuneACCESS through TCRdb and include only in-frame sequences with V and J called. Some clones fail to appear in such tables; in the studies checked, an unresolved V gene covers under half of the shortfall, and the cause of the remainder is unknown. The sample yields about 230,000 clones; over 75% were counted once. Roughly a sixth of the sample is in the top ten clones. What was sequenced was PBMCs or T cells enriched from blood (not recorded which). The source is a man aged 18 to 35 who had recovered from COVID-19.

In its sample, this clone was seen once. J is TRBJ1-2 and V is TRBV7-9; TRBD1 matches 7 bases. The junction had 6 bases not matched to a gene; V was cut back by 2 bases and J by 3 bases. Germline loops: CDR1 SEHNR, CDR2 FQNEAQ (reference sequence). This CDR3 region has 15 residues. CDR3 loop: CASSLSRQGHYGYTF. DNA of the CDR3: TGTGCCAGCAGCTTAAGTAGACAGGGCCACTATGGCTACACCTTC.

The chain couples TRBV7-9 to TRBJ1-1; TRBD1 is a possible D gene (5 bases). The V gene lost 6 bases and the J gene lost 6 bases, with 17 bases spanning the gap. There are 14 residues in the CDR3. The germline V gene has CDR1 SEHNR and CDR2 FQNEAQ (reference sequence). In DNA, the CDR3 is TGTGCCAGCAGTGAAGAAGGGGTTGGAGCTGAAGCTTTCTTT. Translating gives CASSEEGVGAEAFF.

This chain joins TRBV19 and TRBJ2-1; D is perhaps TRBD2 (6 bases). Germline CDR1 is LNHDA and CDR2 is SQIVND (reference sequence). Trimming removed 6 bases from V and 0 bases from J, with 15 bases in between. CDR3 length: 16 residues. In DNA form, the CDR3 reads TGTGCCAGTAGCCCCATAGCGGAGAGCTCCTACAATGAGCAGTTCTTC. It encodes CASSPIAESSYNEQFF.

The CDR3 DNA follows: TGCGCCAGCAGCTTTGCACTGCGGGCCGAGAACACTGAAGCTTTCTTT. This codes for CASSFALRAENTEAFF. The J gene is TRBJ1-1, the V gene TRBV5-1, with unresolved D. CDR3 length: 16 residues. Trimming removed 2 bases from V and 1 base from J, with 15 bases in between. CDR1 SGHRS and CDR2 YFSETQ come from the germline V gene.

V is TRBV5-4 and J is TRBJ1-1; D is possibly TRBD1 (6 bases). Germline assignment: CDR1 SGHNT and CDR2 YYREEE (reference sequence). The CDR3 is made up of 14 amino acids. V was trimmed by 0 bases and J by 7 bases, leaving 13 bases between them. CDR3 loop: CASSLDRVEFEAFF. Written as DNA, the CDR3 is TGTGCCAGCAGCTTGGACAGGGTGGAATTTGAAGCTTTCTTT.

The chain has TRBV7-9 and TRBJ1-2; the match to TRBD1 covers 9 bases. V gave up 5 bases and J gave up 6 bases; unmatched junction bases: 4. Germline V gives CDR1 SEHNR, CDR2 FQNEAQ (reference sequence). The CDR3 sequence is 13 residues long. CDR3 loop: CASSENRGHGYTF. The CDR3 coding sequence is TGTGCCAGCAGCGAAAACAGGGGGCATGGCTACACCTTC.

The rearrangement joins TRBV5-1 to TRBJ2-5; 15 positions match TRBD2. The germline V gene encodes CDR1 SGHRS and CDR2 YFSETQ. Losses at the gene ends were 4 bases for V and 5 bases for J; bases not matched to a gene: 9. There are 17 residues in the CDR3. CDR3 residues: CASSIGLAGGLDETQYF. The DNA for the CDR3 is TGCGCCAGCAGCATCGGACTAGCGGGGGGGCTGGATGAGACCCAGTACTTC.

This sequence joins TRBV4-1 and TRBJ2-5; TRBD1 might be the D (5 bases). The CDR3 consists of 15 residues. In germline, CDR1 is MGHRA, CDR2 YSYEKL. V shed 0 bases and J shed 4 bases, with 12 bases lying between them. The CDR3 sequence: CASSQDWGLRETQYF. The DNA for the CDR3 is TGCGCCAGCAGCCAAGATTGGGGCCTACGAGAGACCCAGTACTTC.

In regard to this clone: This specimen includes other DNA sequences encoding the same CDR3. The rearrangement joins TRBV28 to TRBJ1-3; 7 positions match TRBD1. The CDR3 covers 15 residues. Germline V CDR1 and CDR2: MDHEN, SYDVKM. With 3 bases clipped from V and 3 bases from J, the junction kept 5 bases outside the gene matches. Here the CDR3 reads CASSLGTGVGNTIYF. The CDR3 nucleotides read TGTGCCAGCAGTTTGGGAACAGGGGTTGGAAACACCATATATTTT.

This rearrangement joins TRBV6-4 to TRBJ1-5; 7 bases agree with TRBD1. CDR3 length: 14 residues. Looked up from germline, CDR1 is MRHNA and CDR2 is SNTAGT. Trimming took 5 bases from V and 6 from J; bases not matched to a gene: 7. In DNA, the CDR3 is TGTGCCAGCAGTCCCGGGACAGATGGTCAGCCCCAGCATTTT. It codes for CASSPGTDGQPQHF.

This chain links TRBV6-5 with TRBJ1-1; D call uncertain. The CDR3 spans 14 residues. The germline V gene has CDR1 MNHEY and CDR2 SVGAGI. Trimming stripped 6 bases from V and 3 bases from J, with 14 bases between. The DNA of the CDR3 is TGTGCCAGCAGCCCCACAGTTGGGTACACTGAAGCTTTCTTT. Translation gives CASSPTVGYTEAFF.

The chain combines TRBV13 with TRBJ1-2, with 7 nucleotides matching TRBD1. The length of the CDR3 is 15 residues. Trimming cost V 7 bases and J 3 bases; bases outside gene matches: 11. Germline CDR1 PRHDT, CDR2 FYEKMQ (reference sequence). The CDR3 loop is CASTRGGTVDYGYTF. CDR3 bases: TGTGCCAGCACCCGAGGGGGGACAGTCGACTATGGCTACACCTTC.

The rearrangement links TRBV6-5 to TRBJ1-5; possibly TRBD1 for D (5 bases). Trimming took 6 bases from V and 2 from J, leaving 14 bases between them. Germline CDR1 is MNHEY and CDR2 is SVGAGI. CDR3 size: 15 residues. CDR3 residues: CASRDWGGGNQPQHF. The DNA of the CDR3 is TGTGCCAGCAGGGATTGGGGCGGGGGCAATCAGCCCCAGCATTTT.

V gene TRBV18 combines with J gene TRBJ2-5; TRBD2 matches 9 bases. The CDR3 length is 16 residues. V was clipped by 3 bases and J by 2 bases; unmatched bases: 7. Germline assignment: CDR1 KGHSH and CDR2 LQKENI. CDR3 nucleotides: TGTGCCAGCTCACCGGAGCGGGGGGCTTCACAAGAGACCCAGTACTTC. Its translation: CASSPERGASQETQYF.

This clone has just one count. Germline is not matched at one junction end, which may reflect a read error. CDR3 DNA sequence: TGTGCCACCAGCAGAGACCGGGACAGGGCGTTCCGGATCCTTTTT. The encoded protein is CATSRDRDRAFRILF. The chain couples TRBV15 to TRBJ1-1, with TRBD1 identical over 9 bases. This CDR3 spans 15 amino acids. Germline CDR1 LNHNV, CDR2 YYDKDF (reference sequence).

The chain couples TRBV19 to TRBJ2-6, with 7 bases that match TRBD1. CDR3 length: 17 residues. After removal of 3 bases from V and 5 bases from J, the junction contained 10 bases not matched to a gene. Germline loops: CDR1 LNHDA, CDR2 SQIVND (reference sequence). DNA of the CDR3: TGTGCCAGTAGTATGGCCCCGGGACAGCCCAGGGCCAACGTCCTGACTTTC. Translated, it gives CASSMAPGQPRANVLTF. The full variable domain, with the rest looked up from reference TRBV19 and TRBJ2-6, is DGGITQSPKYLFRKEGQNVTLSCEQNLNHDAMYWYRQDPGQGLRLIYYSQIVNDFQKGDIAEGYSVSREKKESFPLTVTSAQKNPTAFYLCASSMAPGQPRANVLTFGAGSRLTVL.

The rearrangement joins TRBV6-6 to TRBJ1-4; D gene uncertain. Per the germline V gene, CDR1 is MNHNY and CDR2 is SVGAGI (reference sequence). The V and J ends lost 5 bases and 0 bases respectively, with 7 bases between them. The CDR3 sequence is 14 residues long. The CDR3 protein is CASSPSSTNEKLFF. The DNA of the CDR3 is TGTGCCAGCAGTCCCTCTTCAACTAATGAAAAACTGTTTTTT.

The chain uses TRBV5-6 and TRBJ2-7, with D uncertain. V was clipped by 0 bases and J by 2 bases, with 6 bases between them. Germline CDR1 is SGHDT and CDR2 is YYEEEE. The CDR3 sequence is 13 residues long. CDR3 sequence reads: CASSLGPPYEQYF. The CDR3 DNA reads as TGTGCCAGCAGCTTGGGGCCTCCCTACGAGCAGTACTTC.

This clone was recorded only once. V usage is TRBV7-9 and J usage is TRBJ2-1; D call uncertain. Trimming cost V 4 bases and J 4 bases, with 11 bases left between them. This CDR3 has 14 residues. Germline CDR1 reads SEHNR; CDR2 reads FQNEAQ (reference sequence). CDR3 in amino acids: CASSSTVLYNEQFF. DNA for the CDR3: TGTGCCAGCAGCTCTACGGTATTATACAATGAGCAGTTCTTC. The variable domain in full, completed from reference TRBV7-9 and TRBJ2-1, reads DTGVSQNPRHKITKRGQNVTFRCDPISEHNRLYWYRQTLGQGPEFLTYFQNEAQLEKSRLLSDRFSAERPKGSFSTLEIQRTEQGDSAMYLCASSSTVLYNEQFFGPGTRLTVL.

The J gene is TRBJ2-7, the V gene TRBV7-9, with 13 bases aligning to TRBD2. CDR1 and CDR2 (germline): SEHNR, FQNEAQ (reference sequence). The V segment lost 4 bases and the J segment 6 bases; nucleotides outside the gene matches: 9. This CDR3 has 16 amino acids. For the CDR3, the DNA is TGTGCCAGCAGCTCCTTTGGGACTAGCGGGGCGCTCGAGCAGTACTTC. Amino acids: CASSSFGTSGALEQYF.

This clone turned up a few times. This chain uses TRBV28 with TRBJ1-2; perhaps TRBD1 as D (6 bases). The CDR3 loop spans 13 amino acids. Germline CDR1 MDHEN, CDR2 SYDVKM. The germline V and J ends were trimmed by 3 bases and 7 bases, with 12 bases remaining between them. Here the CDR3 DNA reads TGTGCCAGCAGTTTTCAGGGGTGGTCTGGCTACACCTTC. It is translated as CASSFQGWSGYTF.

This clone was detected only once. This chain links TRBV7-9 with TRBJ1-6; TRBD1 matches 7 bases. The CDR3 runs to 19 residues. Germline V gene data show CDR1 as SEHNR and CDR2 as FQNEAQ (reference sequence). V lost 0 bases to trimming and J lost 4 bases; unmatched junction nucleotides: 12. The CDR3 DNA reads as TGTGCCAGCAGCTTAGCGTACGGAAGAGGGACAGTATATAATTCACCCCTCCACTTT. This gives the protein CASSLAYGRGTVYNSPLHF.

This CDR3 is CASSFGQVPYNEQFF. DNA of the CDR3: TGCGCCAGCAGCTTCGGACAGGTACCCTACAATGAGCAGTTCTTC. This chain uses TRBV5-1 with TRBJ2-1; TRBD1 matches 7 bases. CDR1 and CDR2 (germline): SGHRS, YFSETQ. The CDR3 is made up of 15 amino acids. The V segment lost 2 bases and the J segment 2 bases; nucleotides outside the gene matches: 4.

This clone occurred once. The genes are TRBV19 and TRBJ1-5; the D is unclear. V lost 6 bases and J lost 6, with 15 bases in between. Germline-derived CDR1 and CDR2 are LNHDA and SQIVND (reference sequence). The CDR3 runs 14 residues. CDR3: CASSPGILVQPQHF. In DNA form, the CDR3 reads TGTGCCAGTAGCCCCGGGATCTTAGTTCAGCCCCAGCATTTT.

This chain uses TRBV18 with TRBJ1-1, with no clear D. Germline lookup yields CDR1 KGHSH and CDR2 LQKENI. The CDR3 runs 12 residues. V was pared by 2 bases and J by 8 bases, with 9 bases between. The CDR3 sequence: CASSPSRGEAFF. CDR3 DNA sequence: TGTGCCAGCTCACCAAGCCGGGGAGAAGCTTTCTTT. The entire variable domain, with the rest obtained from reference TRBV18 and TRBJ1-1, is as follows: NAGVMQNPRHLVRRRGQEARLRCSPMKGHSHVYWYRQLPEEGLKFMVYLQKENIIDESGMPKERFSAEFPKEGPSILRIQQVVRGDSAAYFCASSPSRGEAFFGQGTRLTVV.

This chain joins TRBV9 and TRBJ1-2; no reliable D call. CDR1 is SGDLS and CDR2 is YYNGEE in the germline V gene. V gave up 0 bases and J gave up 6 bases, with 6 bases separating them. The CDR3 spans 12 residues. CDR3 in amino acids: CASSVDGDGYTF. The CDR3 DNA reads as TGTGCCAGCAGCGTAGACGGGGATGGCTACACCTTC.

This clone was observed a single time. The chain combines TRBV30 with TRBJ2-3, with D maybe TRBD2 (5 bases). V lost 1 base and J 6 bases, leaving 14 bases between the germline ends. CDR1 is GTSNPN and CDR2 is SVGIG in the germline V gene (reference sequence). The CDR3 sequence is 14 residues long. The CDR3 DNA reads as TGTGCCTGGAGTGACGGCGGGCAGTGGGATACGCAGTATTTT. Protein: CAWSDGGQWDTQYF.

The chain carries TRBV5-1 and TRBJ1-1, with TRBD1 as a possible D gene (5 bases). Germline loops: CDR1 SGHRS, CDR2 YFSETQ. Trimming stripped 4 bases from V and 2 bases from J, with 6 bases between. The CDR3 length is 12 residues. In nucleotides, the CDR3 is TGCGCCAGCAGCGACAGAAACACTGAAGCTTTCTTT. Translating it yields CASSDRNTEAFF.